This T cell receptor (beta chain) was recovered during a study of T cells in tumors after PD-1 blockade. About the study: Treatment was either pembrolizumab 200 mg every 3 weeks or cemiplimab 350 mg every 2 weeks. Daily vismodegib 150 mg continued in a subset of anti-PD-1-treated patients. Study-wide points: Peripheral recruitment is suggested, as some novel exhausted tumor clones were in pre-treatment blood.

Clones were sequenced by immunoSEQ multiplex PCR, and TCRdb holds only the in-frame ones, with some missing. The table records around 50,000 clones, roughly three quarters of them present only once. CDR3 length: 15 amino acids. The V gene end was trimmed by 6 bases and the J gene end by 7 bases; junction bases not matched to a gene: 12. Germline CDR1 GTSNPN, CDR2 SVGIG (reference sequence). In regard to this clone: The antigen remains unidentified.

The TCR originated in a human donor with basal cell carcinoma. The sequences come from PBMCs, collected before anti-PD-1 treatment. The chain employs TRBV30 and TRBJ1-6; 7 bases line up with TRBD1. CDR3 amino acids: CACLTGFKGNSPLHF. CDR3 coding DNA: TGTGCCTGTCTGACAGGGTTTAAGGGAAATTCACCCCTCCACTTT.